The 5 T cell receptor beta chains below were found in one sample sequenced in a study of Graves' ophthalmopathy and Graves' hyperthyroidism. Amplified TCR beta CDR3 regions were obtained using RNA transcripts as template. First-round RT-PCR relied on HTBI primers, and a second-round multiplex PCR came next. In TCRdb, the multiplex PCR reads were re-called with MiXCR into one record per CDR3 protein. Among a few hundred thousand distinct CDR3 sequences listed, 15% were seen once. The source material was peripheral blood. All receptors come from a young woman with stable Graves' hyperthyroidism.

V and J are TRBV5-1 and TRBJ1-1, with 11 bases lining up with TRBD1. The CDR3 sequence is 16 residues long. Unmatched junction bases numbered 12, after V lost 0 bases and J lost 11 bases. Germline CDR1 SGHRS, CDR2 YFSETQ. The CDR3 bases are TGCGCCAGCAGCTTGGCCTCGGACAGGGGGCTCCGCCGGGCTTTCTTT. As protein: CASSLASDRGLRRAFF.

This clonotype turned up a few times. This sequence joins TRBV5-1 and TRBJ1-4; perhaps TRBD1 as D (5 bases). CDR3 length: 14 residues. Germline V gives CDR1 SGHRS, CDR2 YFSETQ. V was cut by 9 bases and J by 3 bases, with 15 bases left in between. Here the CDR3 DNA reads TGCGCCATCGGGGGGGGTAGATCTAATGAAAAACTGTTTTTT. Its translation is CAIGGGRSNEKLFF. The whole variable domain, remainder taken from reference TRBV5-1 and TRBJ1-4, is KAGVTQTPRYLIKTRGQQVTLSCSPISGHRSVSWYQQTPGQGLQFLFEYFSETQRNKGNFPGRFSGRQFSNSRSEMNVSTLELGDSALYLCAIGGGRSNEKLFFGSGTQLSVL.

This clonotype has just a few counts. This chain joins TRBV5-5 and TRBJ2-7; D remains ambiguous. The V and J ends lost 4 bases and 9 bases respectively, with 17 bases between them. CDR1 SGHKS and CDR2 YYEKEE come from the germline V gene (reference sequence). CDR3 length equals 13 residues. In DNA form, the CDR3 reads TGTGCCAGCAGCCCCTTTTCAGGCCCTGGGCAGTACTTC. It translates to CASSPFSGPGQYF.

The chain joins TRBV20-1 to TRBJ1-5; TRBD1 aligns across 8 bases. The CDR3 contains 14 residues. J was trimmed by 7 bases and V by 1 base; bases with no gene match: 6. CDR1 is DFQATT, CDR2 SNEGSKA, per germline (reference sequence). The DNA of the CDR3 is TGCAGTGCTAGAGTGACAGGGGACGGACAGCCCCAGCATTTT. Its protein product is CSARVTGDGQPQHF.

This clonotype was seen just once. Germline and junction disagree at one end, which may indicate a read error. The V call is TRBV6-2 or TRBV6-3, the J call TRBJ1-1, with D uncertain. Germline loops: CDR1 MNHEY, CDR2 SVGEGT. The CDR3 is 14 amino acids. CDR3 nucleotides: TGTGCCAGCAGTTATGGGGTGGGGAACACTGATGCTTTCTTT. Amino acid sequence: CASSYGVGNTDAFF.